The next 8 T cell receptor beta chains were all read from a single sample in a study of blood T cell repertoires in COVID-19. Sequenced by immunoSEQ multiplex PCR; TCRdb stores in-frame clones only, minus some. The sample comprises roughly 120,000 clones, over 80% of which are singletons, and over 4% rests with the top ten. The source material was peripheral blood. Receptors originate from a woman aged 45-60 years with acute or convalescent COVID-19.

The chain employs TRBV7-9 and TRBJ2-3; D gene unclear. Trimming shortened V by 6 bases and J by 0 bases, and 10 bases separated the two germline ends. The CDR3 totals 14 residues. Germline-derived CDR1 and CDR2 are SEHNR and FQNEAQ (reference sequence). The CDR3 DNA sequence: TGTGCCAGCAGTCCGTTTTCTAGCACAGATACGCAGTATTTT. As protein: CASSPFSSTDTQYF.

This rearrangement joins TRBV7-9 to TRBJ2-7; 13 bases align to TRBD2. CDR1 is SEHNR and CDR2 is FQNEAQ in the germline V gene (reference sequence). The trim removed 5 bases at V and 5 bases at J, leaving 18 bases unmatched. This CDR3 is 19 amino acids long. The CDR3 region has the DNA TGTGCCAGCAGCCTCTTCCAACTAGCGGGAGGGCCAAGAATCAACGAGCAGTACTTC. Translation: CASSLFQLAGGPRINEQYF.

The genes are TRBV30 and TRBJ1-6; 7 positions agree with TRBD1. Trimming at V came to 3 bases and at J to 7 bases, leaving 6 bases not matched to a gene. This CDR3 spans 14 amino acids. The V gene's germline CDR1 is GTSNPN and CDR2 SVGIG (reference sequence). CDR3 bases: TGTGCCTGGAGAGGGGGCCCCTCGAATTCACCCCTCCACTTT. Translation: CAWRGGPSNSPLHF.

The V and J genes are TRBV20-1 and TRBJ2-7, with D maybe TRBD1 (6 bases). The V and J ends lost 2 bases and 5 bases respectively, with 7 bases between them. The germline CDR1 and CDR2 sequences are DFQATT and SNEGSKA (reference sequence). CDR3 length equals 11 residues. CDR3 nucleotides: TGCAGTGCTAGACAGGGGAACGAGCAGTACTTC. Translating it yields CSARQGNEQYF.

The V and J genes are TRBV29-1 and TRBJ1-1; D may be TRBD1 (5 bases). The CDR3 consists of 11 residues. V was pared by 4 bases and J by 7 bases, with 10 bases between. The germline V gene has CDR1 SQVTM and CDR2 ANQGSEA. The CDR3 bases are TGCAGCGTTGCGGCGACAGTTGAAGCTTTCTTT. Protein product: CSVAATVEAFF.

This rearrangement joins TRBV21-1 to TRBJ1-3. TRBV21-1 is a listed pseudogene. The CDR3 loop spans 16 amino acids. CDR3 sequence reads: CASSQVELNSGNTIYF. Here the CDR3 DNA reads TGTGCCAGCAGCCAAGTCGAGCTAAACTCTGGAAACACCATATATTTT.

This chain uses TRBV30 with TRBJ2-7; 7 bases map to TRBD2. The CDR3 runs to 12 residues. Germline-derived CDR1 and CDR2 are GTSNPN and SVGIG (reference sequence). The ends lost 3 bases at V and 1 base at J; junction bases unmatched: 0. This chain's CDR3 is CAWRGGSYEQYF. Here the CDR3 DNA reads TGTGCCTGGAGGGGAGGGTCCTACGAGCAGTACTTC.

The rearrangement links TRBV5-1 to TRBJ1-4; 7 positions agree with TRBD1. The CDR3 is 16 residues long. With 4 bases clipped from V and 1 base from J, the junction kept 7 bases outside the gene matches. Germline-derived CDR1 and CDR2 are SGHRS and YFSETQ. This CDR3 is CASSLGTGVTNEKLFF. CDR3 nucleotides: TGCGCCAGCAGCCTTGGAACAGGGGTAACTAATGAAAAACTGTTTTTT.